This T cell receptor (beta chain) was identified in a study of cytomegalovirus exposure and HLA in healthy donors. Whole-study results and caveats: No immune exposure information besides CMV serostatus was available. For most TCR beta V segments, an earlier analysis put the productive rate at about 87% or about 30% of the time.

To note about this clone: Its antigen is unidentified.

Use of 60 Vbeta and 13 Jbeta primers characterized the PCR. Sequenced by immunoSEQ multiplex PCR; TCRdb stores in-frame clones only, minus some. Of around 60,000 clones listed, more than 75% are singletons. Sequenced material: PBMCs. The TCR comes from a male donor in good health and CMV-seronegative.

The CDR3: CATGTGSYEQYF. DNA of the CDR3: TGTGCCACCGGGACAGGGTCCTACGAGCAGTACTTC. V is TRBV10-3 and J is TRBJ2-7, with 9 bases aligning to TRBD1. CDR1 ENHRY and CDR2 SYGVKD come from the germline V gene. This CDR3 is 12 amino acids long. V trimming: 10 bases; J trimming: 1 base; junction bases outside the gene matches: 2.